This TCR beta chain was recovered during a study of blood T cell repertoires in COVID-19 (dated by TCRdb to the early 2020s). Regarding the research as a whole: The collaborator samples originated in the United States, Italy and Spain and spanned the acute and convalescent phases of COVID-19. The prospective study material was composed of cDNA or gDNA derived from T cells, B-cell-depleted T cells, or PBMCs. The dataset comprised deeply sampled blood TCRbeta repertoires from subjects exposed to, actively infected with, or recovered from COVID-19. The repertoires were released in a freely available public database intended as a resource for research on the immune response to SARS-CoV-2. The samples were drawn from two sources: the first 160 participants of the ongoing ImmuneRACE study, and 1,200 or so subjects contributed by 6 global collaborators. A de-identified subject ID, COVID-19 status, age in years and sex were almost always included in the sample metadata. Where available, HLA class I and class II types were taken from metadata supplied by the sample provider and were not determined by assay-based typing. Points the paper makes about the study in general: How much clinical and demographic metadata was included differed by source and by participant, and the metadata was provided uncurated.

Enrolling through a virtual design, the prospective study's participants ranged in age from roughly 18 to 90 years and lived across some 23 United States geographic areas. To assign participants to cohorts, the prospective study relied on clinical history that participants themselves reported in a screening survey and a study questionnaire. For ImmuneRACE Cohort 3, a participant was defined as recovered based on two consecutive negative NP/OP PCR tests, clearance by a healthcare professional, or resolution of symptoms. Mobile phlebotomists in the prospective study collected whole blood, serum and a nasopharyngeal or oropharyngeal swab from every participant. Additional blood draws and questionnaires over an approximately two-month period could optionally be provided by prospective study participants. Before DNA extraction, blood samples from the prospective study were shipped at room temperature or frozen.

A distance of 10 bases separates the germline ends of V and J, which lose 3 bases and 1 base respectively. The germline V gene provides CDR1 KGHSH and CDR2 LQKENI. There are 14 amino acids in the CDR3, from cysteine to phenylalanine inclusive. Solely the CDR3 DNA is kept, with 42 bases framed from the first base. Of note for this clone: No cognate antigen has been identified for it. Base qualities are not recorded, but no much larger clone differs from it by a single base.

TCRbeta CDR3 regions were amplified from genomic DNA using the immunoSEQ Assay, a bias-controlled multiplex PCR. The original pipeline was this. The number of nucleated cells in each sample was estimated from the amplification of reference gene primers within the assay. Sequence reads were collapsed and filtered to measure the absolute abundance of every unique TCRbeta CDR3 rearrangement. For each sample, productive Simpson clonality was calculated as the square root of Simpson's diversity index across productive rearrangements. TCRdb limited this immuneACCESS table to in-frame rearrangements with V and J called. A share of clones is missing; checked studies link under half to unresolved V genes, and the rest is unexplained. V and J calls and clone size come straight from that table; D and trimming were deduced from the DNA. The sample table contains about 390,000 clones; only one count was recorded for more than 75% of them. The ten most abundant clones make up 10% of the sample.

Sequencing was performed on PBMCs or T cells enriched from blood (not recorded which). The chain was built from TRBV18 and TRBJ2-7; tentative D gene TRBD2, with 5 bases matching. This TCR derives from a woman aged 50 to 60 who had recovered from COVID-19. The nucleotide sequence is given as TGTGCCAGCTCACCGAGGACTTCATCCTACGAGCAGTACTTC. Translated, it gives CASSPRTSSYEQYF.